This T cell receptor (beta chain) was profiled in a study of cytomegalovirus exposure and HLA in healthy donors. Broader study findings: Rare TCR sequences dominated, though some public TCRs recurred in many donors. In a later analysis, donors in an Asian-associated ancestry cluster reportedly had fewer N-insertions in productive TCRs than the cohort mean. Later analysis indicated greater clonal expansion among HLA-associated TCR beta chains than among equally common other chains.

PCR amplification relied on 60 Vbeta primers (plus 13 Jbeta primers). Method: immunoSEQ multiplex PCR; TCRdb's copy keeps in-frame clones and lacks some. The sample lists 150,000 or so clones, roughly 78% occurring once. Germline values: CDR1 SNHLY, CDR2 FYNNEI. The V end lost 1 base, the J end lost 7 bases, and 11 bases lay between the germline ends. The CDR3 consists of 14 residues. Each donor's status was that of a healthy bone marrow donor. This clone was seen only a few times. Its antigen remains unknown. This receptor was obtained from a man aged 40-49 years in good health and CMV-seropositive. Sequencing was carried out using PBMCs. This rearrangement joins TRBV2 to TRBJ2-4; TRBD1 might be the D (6 bases). CDR3 protein: CASSEVGQGNIQYF. CDR3 nucleotide sequence: TGTGCCAGCAGTGAAGTTGGTCAGGGGAACATTCAGTACTTC.